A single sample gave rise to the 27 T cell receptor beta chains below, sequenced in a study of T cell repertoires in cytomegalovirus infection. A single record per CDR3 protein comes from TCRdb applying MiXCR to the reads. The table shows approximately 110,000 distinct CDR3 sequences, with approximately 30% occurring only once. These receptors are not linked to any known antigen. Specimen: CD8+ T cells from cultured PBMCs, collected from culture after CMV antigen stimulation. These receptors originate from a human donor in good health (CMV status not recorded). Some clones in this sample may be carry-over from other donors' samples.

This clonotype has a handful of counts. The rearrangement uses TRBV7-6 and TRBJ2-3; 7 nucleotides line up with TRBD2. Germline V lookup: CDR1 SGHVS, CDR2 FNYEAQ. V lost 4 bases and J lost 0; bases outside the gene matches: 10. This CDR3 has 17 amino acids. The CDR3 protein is CASSSIGGAGSTDTQYF. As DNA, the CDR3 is TGTGCCAGCAGCTCGATAGGAGGAGCGGGGAGCACAGATACGCAGTATTTT.

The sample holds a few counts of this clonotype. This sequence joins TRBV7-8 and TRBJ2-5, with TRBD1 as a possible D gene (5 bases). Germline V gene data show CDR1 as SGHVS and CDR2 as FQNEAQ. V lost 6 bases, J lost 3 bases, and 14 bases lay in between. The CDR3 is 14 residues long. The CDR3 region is CASRPRRGKETQYF. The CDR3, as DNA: TGTGCCAGCAGACCCAGAAGGGGAAAAGAGACCCAGTACTTC.

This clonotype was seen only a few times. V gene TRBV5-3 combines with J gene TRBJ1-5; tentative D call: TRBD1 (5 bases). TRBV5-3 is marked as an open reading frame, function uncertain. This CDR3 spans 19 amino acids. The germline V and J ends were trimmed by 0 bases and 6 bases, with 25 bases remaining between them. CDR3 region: CARSLAAGNGVGRVQPQHF. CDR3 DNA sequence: TGTGCCAGAAGCTTGGCCGCTGGAAATGGAGTGGGGCGGGTTCAGCCCCAGCATTTT.

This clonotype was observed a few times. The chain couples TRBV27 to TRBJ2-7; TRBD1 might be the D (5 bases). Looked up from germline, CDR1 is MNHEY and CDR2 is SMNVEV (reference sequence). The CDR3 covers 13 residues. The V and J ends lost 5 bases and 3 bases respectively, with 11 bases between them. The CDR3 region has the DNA TGTGCCAGCAGTATCTACCAGGGCTACGAGCAGTACTTC. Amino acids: CASSIYQGYEQYF.

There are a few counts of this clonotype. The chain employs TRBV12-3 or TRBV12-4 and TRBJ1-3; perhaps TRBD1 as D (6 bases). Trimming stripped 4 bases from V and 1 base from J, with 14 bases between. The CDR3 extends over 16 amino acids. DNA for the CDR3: TGTGCCAGCAGTTCTTCCCAGGGGCGATCTGGAAACACCATATATTTT. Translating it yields CASSSSQGRSGNTIYF.

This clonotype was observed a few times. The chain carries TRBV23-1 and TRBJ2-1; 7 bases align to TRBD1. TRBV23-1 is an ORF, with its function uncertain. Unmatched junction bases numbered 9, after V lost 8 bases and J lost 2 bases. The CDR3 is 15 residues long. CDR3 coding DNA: TGCGCCAGCCCCGATGGGGACAGAACCTACAATGAGCAGTTCTTC. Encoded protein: CASPDGDRTYNEQFF.

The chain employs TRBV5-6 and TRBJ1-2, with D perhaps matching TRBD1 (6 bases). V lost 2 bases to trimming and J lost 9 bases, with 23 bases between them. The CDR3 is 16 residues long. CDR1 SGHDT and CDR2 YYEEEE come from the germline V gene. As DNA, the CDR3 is TGTGCCAGCAGCTTACAAAGTATTCGGCAGGGGATAAGCTACACCTTC. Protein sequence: CASSLQSIRQGISYTF.

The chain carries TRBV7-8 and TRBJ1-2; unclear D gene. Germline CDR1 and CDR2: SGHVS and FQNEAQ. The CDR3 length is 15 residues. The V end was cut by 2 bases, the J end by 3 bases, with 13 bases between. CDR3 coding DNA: TGTGCCAGCAGCTTAACGCAGGAACCTTACTATGGCTACACCTTC. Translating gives CASSLTQEPYYGYTF.

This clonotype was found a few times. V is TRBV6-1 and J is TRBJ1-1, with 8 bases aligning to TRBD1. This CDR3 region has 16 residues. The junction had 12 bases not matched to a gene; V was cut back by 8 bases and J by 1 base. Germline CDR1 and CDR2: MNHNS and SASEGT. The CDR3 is CASPGRLQGENTEAFF. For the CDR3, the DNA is TGTGCCAGCCCCGGCCGCCTACAGGGGGAGAACACTGAAGCTTTCTTT.

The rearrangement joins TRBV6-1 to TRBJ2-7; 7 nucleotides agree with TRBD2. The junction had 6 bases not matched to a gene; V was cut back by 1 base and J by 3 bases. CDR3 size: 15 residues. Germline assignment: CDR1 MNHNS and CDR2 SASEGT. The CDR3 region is CASSEDWGGGYEQYF. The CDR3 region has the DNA TGTGCCAGCAGTGAAGATTGGGGGGGAGGCTACGAGCAGTACTTC.

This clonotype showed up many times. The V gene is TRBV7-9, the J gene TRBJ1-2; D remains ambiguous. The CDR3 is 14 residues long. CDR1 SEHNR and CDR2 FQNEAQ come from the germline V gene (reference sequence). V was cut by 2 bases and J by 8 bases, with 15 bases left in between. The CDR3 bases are TGTGCCAGCAGCTTATCTACGGGTGGAGGCGGCTACACCTTC. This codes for CASSLSTGGGGYTF.

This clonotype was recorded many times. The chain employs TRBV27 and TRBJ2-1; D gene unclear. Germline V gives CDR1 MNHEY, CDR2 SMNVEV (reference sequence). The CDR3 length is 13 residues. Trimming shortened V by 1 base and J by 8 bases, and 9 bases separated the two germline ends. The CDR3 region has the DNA TGTGCCAGCAGTTTATTTATGGGCTATGAGCAGTTCTTC. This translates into CASSLFMGYEQFF.

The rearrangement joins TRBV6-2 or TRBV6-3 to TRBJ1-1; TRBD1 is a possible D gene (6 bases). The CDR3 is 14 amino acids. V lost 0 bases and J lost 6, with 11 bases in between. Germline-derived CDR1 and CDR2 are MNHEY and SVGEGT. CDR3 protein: CASSYSRGLPEAFF. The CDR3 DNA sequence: TGTGCCAGCAGTTACTCCAGGGGTCTCCCTGAAGCTTTCTTT.

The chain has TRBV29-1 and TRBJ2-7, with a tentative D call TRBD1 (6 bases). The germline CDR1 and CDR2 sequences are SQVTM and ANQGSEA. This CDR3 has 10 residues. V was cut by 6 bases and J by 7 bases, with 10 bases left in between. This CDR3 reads CSVRRGEQYF. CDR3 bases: TGCAGCGTACGCAGGGGTGAGCAGTACTTC.

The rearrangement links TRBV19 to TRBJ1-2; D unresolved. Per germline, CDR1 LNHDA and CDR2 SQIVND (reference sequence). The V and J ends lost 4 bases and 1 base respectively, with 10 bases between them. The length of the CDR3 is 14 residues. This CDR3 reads CASSSKDLNYGYTF. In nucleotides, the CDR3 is TGTGCCAGTAGTAGCAAGGACCTTAACTATGGCTACACCTTC.

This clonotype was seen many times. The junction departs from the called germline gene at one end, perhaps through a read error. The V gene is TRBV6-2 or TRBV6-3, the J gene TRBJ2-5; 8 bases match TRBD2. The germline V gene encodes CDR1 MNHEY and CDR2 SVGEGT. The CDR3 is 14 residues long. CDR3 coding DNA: TGTGCCAGCAGCCTCCGGGGGGGGCATAAATCAGTGTTCTTC. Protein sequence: CASSLRGGHKSVFF.

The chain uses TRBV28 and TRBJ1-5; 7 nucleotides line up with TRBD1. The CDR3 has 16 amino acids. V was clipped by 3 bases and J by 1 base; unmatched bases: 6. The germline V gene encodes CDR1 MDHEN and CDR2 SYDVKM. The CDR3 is CASSFGDRVSNQPQHF. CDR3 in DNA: TGTGCCAGCAGTTTCGGGGACAGAGTAAGCAATCAGCCCCAGCATTTT.

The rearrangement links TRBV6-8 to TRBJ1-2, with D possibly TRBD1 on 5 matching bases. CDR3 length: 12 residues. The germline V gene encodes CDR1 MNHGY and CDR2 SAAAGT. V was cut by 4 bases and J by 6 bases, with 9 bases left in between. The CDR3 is CASSSPGNGYTF. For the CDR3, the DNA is TGTGCCAGCAGTTCCCCAGGGAATGGCTACACCTTC.

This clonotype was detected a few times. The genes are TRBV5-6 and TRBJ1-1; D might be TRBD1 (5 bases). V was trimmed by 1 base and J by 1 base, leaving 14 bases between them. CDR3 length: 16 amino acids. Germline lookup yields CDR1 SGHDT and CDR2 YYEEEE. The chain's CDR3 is CASSLRTAGGNTEAFF. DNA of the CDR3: TGTGCCAGCAGCTTGCGAACAGCTGGGGGGAACACTGAAGCTTTCTTT.

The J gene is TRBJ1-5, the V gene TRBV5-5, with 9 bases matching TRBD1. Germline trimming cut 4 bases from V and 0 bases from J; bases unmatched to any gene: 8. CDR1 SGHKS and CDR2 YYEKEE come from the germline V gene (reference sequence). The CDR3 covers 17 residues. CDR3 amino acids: CASSQRDREYSNQPQHF. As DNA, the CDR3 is TGTGCCAGCAGCCAAAGGGACAGGGAATATAGCAATCAGCCCCAGCATTTT.

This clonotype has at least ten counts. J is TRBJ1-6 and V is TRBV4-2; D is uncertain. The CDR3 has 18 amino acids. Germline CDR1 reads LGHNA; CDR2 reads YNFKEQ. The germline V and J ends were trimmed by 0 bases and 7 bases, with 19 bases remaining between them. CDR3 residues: CASSQDVRERTLNSPLHF. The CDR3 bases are TGTGCCAGCAGCCAAGATGTAAGGGAGAGGACCTTAAATTCACCCCTCCACTTT.

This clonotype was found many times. As DNA, the CDR3 is TGTGCCAGCAGCTTAACTAGCGGGGACACAGATACGCAGTATTTT. This sequence encodes CASSLTSGDTDTQYF. The chain combines TRBV7-2 with TRBJ2-3; 10 positions agree with TRBD2. Germline CDR1 and CDR2: SGHTA and FQGNSA. V shed 2 bases, J shed 2 bases, and the junction held 1 base outside the gene matches. The CDR3 totals 15 residues.

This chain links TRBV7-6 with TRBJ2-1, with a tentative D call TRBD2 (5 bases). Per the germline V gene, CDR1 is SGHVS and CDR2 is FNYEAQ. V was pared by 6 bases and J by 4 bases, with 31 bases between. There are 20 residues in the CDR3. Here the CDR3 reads CASSFPPATSGLRGYNEQFF. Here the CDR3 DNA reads TGTGCCAGCAGTTTCCCCCCTGCGACAAGTGGACTGCGCGGGTACAATGAGCAGTTCTTC.

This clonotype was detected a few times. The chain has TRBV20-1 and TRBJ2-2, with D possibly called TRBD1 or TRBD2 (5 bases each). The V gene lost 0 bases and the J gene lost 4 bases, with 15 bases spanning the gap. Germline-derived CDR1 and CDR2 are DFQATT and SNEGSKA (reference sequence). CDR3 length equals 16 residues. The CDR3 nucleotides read TGCAGTGCTAGAGATCCGACCGGGACCGCCACCGGGGAGCTGTTTTTT. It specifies CSARDPTGTATGELFF.

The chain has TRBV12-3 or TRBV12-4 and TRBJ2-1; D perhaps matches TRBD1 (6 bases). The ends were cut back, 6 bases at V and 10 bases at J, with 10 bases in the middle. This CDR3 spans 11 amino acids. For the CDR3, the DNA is TGTGCCAGCAGGGGGACAACGGAGCAGTTCTTC. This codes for CASRGTTEQFF.

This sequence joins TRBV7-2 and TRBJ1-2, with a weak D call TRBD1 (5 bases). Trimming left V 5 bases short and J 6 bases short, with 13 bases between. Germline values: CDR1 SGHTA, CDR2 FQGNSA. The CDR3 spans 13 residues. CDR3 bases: TGTGCCAGCAGCCGCAGGGAATCAAATGGCTACACCTTC. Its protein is CASSRRESNGYTF.

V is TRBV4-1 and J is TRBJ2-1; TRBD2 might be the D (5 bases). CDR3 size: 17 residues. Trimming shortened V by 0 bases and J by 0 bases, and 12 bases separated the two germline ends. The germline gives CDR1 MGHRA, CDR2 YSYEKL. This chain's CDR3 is CASSQEAWESSYNEQFF. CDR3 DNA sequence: TGCGCCAGCAGCCAAGAAGCGTGGGAGAGCTCCTACAATGAGCAGTTCTTC.